This T cell receptor beta chain was recorded in a study of circulating and synovial CD4+ cells in juvenile arthritis. Study-level results: These repertoires were less diverse than bulk blood CD4 repertoires.

Worth noting for this clone: Antigen specificity is unknown.

The germline V gene encodes CDR1 LGHNA and CDR2 YNFKEQ. The trim removed 1 base at V and 0 bases at J, leaving 1 base unmatched. The CDR3 runs to 18 residues. The protocol was immunoSEQ multiplex PCR, while the TCRdb copy is restricted to in-frame clones and leaves out a portion. The sample records several thousand clones, roughly 76% being singletons. Specimen: CD4+ T cells from synovial fluid. The chain joins TRBV4-2 to TRBJ2-1; TRBD2 matches 15 bases. This receptor was taken from a human donor with juvenile idiopathic arthritis. CDR3 amino acids: CASSQGTSGGGSYNEQFF. The CDR3 nucleotides read TGTGCCAGCAGCCAAGGGACTAGCGGGGGGGGCTCCTACAATGAGCAGTTCTTC.